These T cell receptor beta chains were read from a single sample in a study of CD8 T cells in ankylosing spondylitis. TCRdb called the 5' RACE reads again in MiXCR, with one record for every CDR3 protein. The sample carries around 180,000 distinct CDR3 sequences, over 15% recorded once. Sequenced: blood, either unsorted or a sorted T cell fraction (not recorded which). The receptor set was obtained from a male donor aged 5 to 29 with ankylosing spondylitis or in good health (not recorded which). Both conserved end residues are part of each CDR3. D genes are given only for firm matches. The listing skips clone size in some rows; elsewhere it reads once, few, many or a size class.

TRBJ2-1,TRBV12-3/TRBV12-4,many,.,TGTGCCAGCAGGACGACAGTCCAAGAGGTGTTCTTC,CASRTTVQEVFF
TRBJ1-1,TRBV28,many,TRBD1,TGTGCCAGCAGGCTTAGCAGGGGGCTGAACACTGAAGCTTTCTTT,CASRLSRGLNTEAFF
TRBJ2-3,TRBV20-1,.,TRBD2,TGCAGTGCTAGTCCACTAGCGGGAGACATAGCTGATACGCAGTATTTT,CSASPLAGDIADTQYF
TRBJ2-2,TRBV12-3/TRBV12-4,many,TRBD2,TGTGCCAGCAGTTTCATCGGCGGGAGATATACCGGGGAGCTGTTTTTT,CASSFIGGRYTGELFF
TRBJ2-1,TRBV29-1,.,.,TGCAGCGTCGAACAATTCGATGAGCAGTTCTTC,CSVEQFDEQFF
TRBJ1-1,TRBV29-1,many,.,TGCAGCGTCAACAGGCGATTGAACACTGAAGCTTTCTTT,CSVNRRLNTEAFF
TRBJ1-3,TRBV6-5,many,.,TGTGCCAGCGTTCAAGGAAACACCATATATTTT,CASVQGNTIYF
TRBJ2-7,TRBV5-4,many,TRBD1,TGTGCCAGCAGCTTGGCCGGGACAGGATCTGTTTACGAGCAGTACTTC,CASSLAGTGSVYEQYF
TRBJ2-1,TRBV7-2,many,TRBD2,TGTGCCAGCAGCTTAGCCCTAGCGGTATACAATGAGCAGTTCTTC,CASSLALAVYNEQFF
TRBJ2-1,TRBV5-1,many,TRBD2,TGCGCCAGCAGCTTGGCCTGGACTAGCGGGAGAGAGGAGCAGTTCTTC,CASSLAWTSGREEQFF
TRBJ2-1,TRBV12-3/TRBV12-4,many,TRBD2,TGTGCCAGCAGTCCCCAAGCGGGAAGCTACAATGAGCAGTTCTTC,CASSPQAGSYNEQFF
TRBJ1-1,TRBV10-3,many,TRBD1,TGTGCCTCCACGTCGGGGAGACAGGGACTCACTGAAGCTTTCTTT,CASTSGRQGLTEAFF
TRBJ2-1,TRBV19,many,.,TGTGCCAGTAGTAGATTCTCTGACCCCAAGGGGAACAATGAGCAGTTCTTC,CASSRFSDPKGNNEQFF
TRBJ1-4,TRBV28,.,.,TGTGCCAGCAGTTTATTCGAAGCTAGAGTTACAGAGCTGTTTTTT,CASSLFEARVTELFF
TRBJ1-1,TRBV5-1,many,.,TGCGCCAGCAGCCTCGACGTGGGAATTCGGAACACTGAAGCTTTCTTT,CASSLDVGIRNTEAFF
TRBJ2-3,TRBV9,many,TRBD2,TGTGCCAGCAGCGTTACCGGGACTAGCGGTCAACCTAGCACAGATACGCAGTATTTT,CASSVTGTSGQPSTDTQYF
TRBJ2-7,TRBV29-1,many,.,TGCAGCGTTGAGTCGACTGATTCCTACGAGCAGTACTTC,CSVESTDSYEQYF
TRBJ2-2,TRBV2,many,.,TGTGCCAGCGTTCAGGGCCCGAACACCGGGGAGCTGTTTTTT,CASVQGPNTGELFF
TRBJ2-1,TRBV7-2,once,.,TGTGCCAGCAGCTTAGGGCTCCGGGGGAATGAGCAGTTCTTC,CASSLGLRGNEQFF
TRBJ2-1,TRBV12-3/TRBV12-4,many,TRBD2,TGTGCCAGCAGTTCCGGGACTAGCGACTACAATGAGCAGTTCTTC,CASSSGTSDYNEQFF
TRBJ2-1,TRBV12-3/TRBV12-4,.,TRBD2,TGTGCCAGCAGTTCCGATCTCGGTGAGACTAGCGGGATTAATGAGCAGTTCTTC,CASSSDLGETSGINEQFF
TRBJ1-2,TRBV27,many,.,TGTGCCAGCGCGGGGCAGGCCTATGGCTACACCTTC,CASAGQAYGYTF
TRBJ1-5,TRBV5-1,many,.,TGCGCCAGCAGCATGACAGGTTTGGGCCAGCCCCAGCATTTT,CASSMTGLGQPQHF
TRBJ1-1,TRBV30,many,TRBD1,TGTGCCTGTTCGACAGGGGCCACTGAAGCTTTCTTT,CACSTGATEAFF
TRBJ2-2,TRBV6-4,many,TRBD2,TGTGCCAGCAGTAAGGGACTAGCAATCCCCGGGGAGCTGTTTTTT,CASSKGLAIPGELFF
TRBJ2-2,TRBV5-4,.,.,TGTGCCAGCAGCGGGAGCGGGGGGGAGCTGTTTTTT,CASSGSGGELFF
TRBJ2-1,TRBV7-8,.,.,TGTGCCAGCAGCCATGCCCGGACCAACTACAATGAGCAGTTCTTC,CASSHARTNYNEQFF
TRBJ2-5,TRBV20-1,many,.,TGCAGTCTGACAAACCAAGAGACCCAGTACTTC,CSLTNQETQYF
TRBJ1-6,TRBV6-5,.,.,TGTGCCAGCGGTTTATGGAGGGTAAATTCACCCCTCCACTTT,CASGLWRVNSPLHF
TRBJ2-7,TRBV27,few,.,TGTGCCAGCTCTCCGTGGGCAGAGGACTACGAGCAGTACTTC,CASSPWAEDYEQYF
TRBJ2-7,TRBV5-1,many,TRBD2,TGCGCCAGCAGCTTGGGTTGGCGGGAGGAGCAGTACTTC,CASSLGWREEQYF
TRBJ1-1,TRBV5-6,.,.,TGTGCCAGCAGCTTCCCCGGTGTGGGGGGGGCCGCTGAAGCTTTCTTT,CASSFPGVGGAAEAFF
TRBJ2-2,TRBV5-1,many,.,TGCGCCAGCAGCTTGGGCCGGATAAGGACCGGGGAGCTGTTTTTT,CASSLGRIRTGELFF
TRBJ2-3,TRBV7-2,few,.,TGTGCCAGCAGCTTAGCGGTCCAGCGGAGCACAGATACGCAGTATTTT,CASSLAVQRSTDTQYF
TRBJ1-5,TRBV10-3,many,.,TGTGCCATCAGGAGCTATCTGGGGCCCCAGCATTTT,CAIRSYLGPQHF
TRBJ1-3,TRBV20-1,many,TRBD1,TGCAGTGCTAGACCCCTAGGGACAGGGGGAAGAGGAAACACCATATATTTT,CSARPLGTGGRGNTIYF
TRBJ2-1,TRBV28,many,.,TGTGCCAGCGCCATCCCTAGCTACGGGGCCAATGAGCAGTTCTTC,CASAIPSYGANEQFF
TRBJ2-3,TRBV29-1,.,TRBD1,TGCAGCCTAACGACAGGGACAGATACGCAGTATTTT,CSLTTGTDTQYF
TRBJ1-1,TRBV6-6,many,.,TGTGCCAGCACCCACGGGCTAAACACTGAAGCTTTCTTT,CASTHGLNTEAFF
TRBJ1-5,TRBV20-1,.,.,TGCAGTGCTTACCGGGACGCCGGTCCCCAGCATTTT,CSAYRDAGPQHF
TRBJ2-7,TRBV3-1,.,.,TGTGCCAGCAGCCAAGTTACCGGGTCTCACGAGCAGTACTTC,CASSQVTGSHEQYF
TRBJ1-1,TRBV28,many,TRBD1,TGTGCCAGCAGTCCCGCGACAGGGGGGACGATTAGGACTGAAGCTTTCTTT,CASSPATGGTIRTEAFF
TRBJ2-3,TRBV30,.,TRBD2,TGTGCCTGCGGCGGGAGGGCCCTAACGCAGTATTTT,CACGGRALTQYF
TRBJ1-5,TRBV24-1,many,.,TGTGCCACCAGTGATGGGGAGGTATCCGGGCCCCAGCATTTT,CATSDGEVSGPQHF